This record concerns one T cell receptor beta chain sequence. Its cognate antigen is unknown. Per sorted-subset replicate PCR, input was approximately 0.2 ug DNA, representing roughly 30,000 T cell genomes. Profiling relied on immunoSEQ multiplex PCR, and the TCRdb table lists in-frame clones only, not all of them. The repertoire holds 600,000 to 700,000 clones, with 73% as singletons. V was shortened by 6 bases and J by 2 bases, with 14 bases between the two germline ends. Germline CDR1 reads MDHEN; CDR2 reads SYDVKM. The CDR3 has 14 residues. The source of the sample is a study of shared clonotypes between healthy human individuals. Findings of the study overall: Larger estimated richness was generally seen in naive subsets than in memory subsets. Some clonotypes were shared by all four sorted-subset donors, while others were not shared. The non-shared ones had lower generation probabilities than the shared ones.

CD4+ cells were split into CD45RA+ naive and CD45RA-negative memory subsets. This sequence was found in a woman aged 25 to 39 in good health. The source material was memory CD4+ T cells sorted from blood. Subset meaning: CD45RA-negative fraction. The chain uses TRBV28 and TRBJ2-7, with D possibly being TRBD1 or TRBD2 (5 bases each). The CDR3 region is CASSSGDRPYEQYF. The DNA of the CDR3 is TGTGCCAGCAGCTCCGGGGACCGACCCTACGAGCAGTACTTC.